The 21 T cell receptor beta chains listed next were all sequenced from one sample in a study of radiation and T cells in renal cell carcinoma. Assay used: immunoSEQ multiplex PCR; TCRdb lists only in-frame clones, some missing. Altogether approximately 120,000 clones are present, 65% to 85% being singletons, with the ten largest covering 4.5% to 7%. Time point: blood 2 weeks post-SBRT. Treatment indicated: 15 Gy SBRT to primary tumor, nephrectomy 4 weeks later. The sequences come from blood, collected from a patient whose treatment included radiotherapy and nephrectomy. The receptors were sampled from a man in his forties or fifties with renal cell carcinoma.

The chain has TRBV27 and TRBJ2-6, with 10 bases matching TRBD1. Germline trimming cut 0 bases from V and 0 bases from J; bases unmatched to any gene: 5. Looked up from germline, CDR1 is MNHEY and CDR2 is SMNVEV (reference sequence). This CDR3 comprises 19 residues. The CDR3 region has the DNA TGTGCCAGCAGTTTATCAGGACAGGGGGTTTCCTCTGGGGCCAACGTCCTGACTTTC. This sequence encodes CASSLSGQGVSSGANVLTF.

The chain couples TRBV7-9 to TRBJ1-2; D not certain. V gave up 1 base and J gave up 7 bases, with 19 bases separating them. This CDR3 contains 16 residues. Germline CDR1 SEHNR, CDR2 FQNEAQ (reference sequence). The CDR3 nucleotides read TGTGCCAGCAGCTTAGTAACAGAGACCTTTATCCGTGGCTACACCTTC. This translates into CASSLVTETFIRGYTF.

On this clone itself: Other DNA sequences in the sample encode the same CDR3. V and J are TRBV10-3 and TRBJ1-2, with TRBD1 as a possible D gene (6 bases). The CDR3 has 14 amino acids. The V end was cut by 2 bases, the J end by 2 bases, with 9 bases between. Per germline, CDR1 ENHRY and CDR2 SYGVKD. For the CDR3, the DNA is TGTGCCATCAGTGAGGGTCAGGGGAACTATGGCTACACCTTC. This gives the protein CAISEGQGNYGYTF.

This clone was detected once. The J gene is TRBJ2-3, the V gene TRBV5-1, with D possibly TRBD1 on 6 matching bases. V was clipped by 1 base and J by 3 bases, with 21 bases between them. Per germline, CDR1 SGHRS and CDR2 YFSETQ. CDR3 length equals 18 residues. The CDR3 region has the DNA TGCGCCAGCAGCTTGAAGTCGGAGCGGACAGCCTGGACAGATACGCAGTATTTT. This gives the protein CASSLKSERTAWTDTQYF. The whole variable domain, filled in from reference TRBV5-1 and TRBJ2-3, reads KAGVTQTPRYLIKTRGQQVTLSCSPISGHRSVSWYQQTPGQGLQFLFEYFSETQRNKGNFPGRFSGRQFSNSRSEMNVSTLELGDSALYLCASSLKSERTAWTDTQYFGPGTRLTVL.

With regard to this clone: The junction differs from germline at one of its ends, possibly a read error. The V and J genes are TRBV7-7 and TRBJ2-2; 10 nucleotides match TRBD1. From germline, CDR1 is SSHAT and CDR2 FNYEAQ (reference sequence). This CDR3 contains 15 residues. Written as DNA, the CDR3 is TGTGCTAGCAGCTTAGACAGGGGGCTACCCGGGGAGCTGTTTTTT. It yields the protein CASSLDRGLPGELFF.

J is TRBJ2-7 and V is TRBV15, with D unclear. CDR3 length equals 14 residues. With 6 bases removed from V and 0 bases from J, the gap between germline ends came to 12 bases. Looked up from germline, CDR1 is LNHNV and CDR2 is YYDKDF (reference sequence). This CDR3 reads CATRFDRSSYEQYF. DNA for the CDR3: TGTGCCACCAGATTCGACCGGAGCTCCTACGAGCAGTACTTC.

CDR3 in amino acids: CASSPAGVDTEAFF. In DNA, the CDR3 is TGTGCCAGCAGCCCCGCGGGGGTTGACACTGAAGCTTTCTTT. The rearrangement uses TRBV5-4 and TRBJ1-1; possible D gene TRBD1, 5 bases. The CDR3 covers 14 residues. Germline assignment: CDR1 SGHNT and CDR2 YYREEE (reference sequence). V was clipped by 4 bases and J by 3 bases, with 13 bases between them.

CDR3 in amino acids: CAWSVTGLGNTIYF. The DNA of the CDR3 is TGTGCCTGGAGTGTAACAGGGCTTGGAAACACCATATATTTT. V and J are TRBV30 and TRBJ1-3; a weak D match, TRBD1 (6 bases). With 0 bases removed from V and 3 bases from J, the gap between germline ends came to 9 bases. The CDR3 contains 14 residues. Germline values: CDR1 GTSNPN, CDR2 SVGIG (reference sequence).

The genes are TRBV5-3 and TRBJ2-7, with D possibly called TRBD1 or TRBD2 (6 bases each). TRBV5-3 is classed as an ORF, of uncertain function. With 4 bases removed from V and 1 base from J, the gap between germline ends came to 15 bases. This CDR3 spans 15 amino acids. The CDR3 sequence: CARSTRGPESYEQYF. The CDR3, as DNA: TGTGCCAGAAGCACCCGGGGGCCTGAATCCTACGAGCAGTACTTC.

The gene calls are TRBV6-1 and TRBJ1-1; D might be TRBD1 (5 bases). This CDR3 has 11 residues. V was cut by 6 bases and J by 6 bases, with 8 bases left in between. The germline V gene has CDR1 MNHNS and CDR2 SASEGT. The CDR3, as DNA: TGTGCCAGCAGAAGACAGTCTGAAGCTTTCTTT. Its translation: CASRRQSEAFF.

The chain is built from TRBV15 and TRBJ1-1, with D tentatively TRBD1 (5 bases). The CDR3 length is 13 residues. Trimming removed 0 bases at V and 11 bases at J, with 13 bases between. Germline V gene sequence: CDR1 LNHNV, CDR2 YYDKDF (reference sequence). CDR3 amino acids: CATSRDLGAVAFF. The DNA of the CDR3 is TGTGCCACCAGCAGAGATCTCGGGGCTGTCGCTTTCTTT.

The chain joins TRBV30 to TRBJ2-7, with D unclear. The CDR3 spans 15 residues. The V gene lost 0 bases and the J gene lost 3 bases, with 15 bases spanning the gap. Germline lookup yields CDR1 GTSNPN and CDR2 SVGIG (reference sequence). In nucleotides, the CDR3 is TGTGCCTGGAGTGTGACATCCATACAAATCTACGAGCAGTACTTC. Translated, it gives CAWSVTSIQIYEQYF.

The gene calls are TRBV6-6 and TRBJ1-1; the D gene is possibly TRBD1 (5 bases). Germline values: CDR1 MNHNY, CDR2 SVGAGI (reference sequence). This CDR3 has 13 residues. V lost 5 bases and J 5 bases, leaving 12 bases between the germline ends. The CDR3 DNA follows: TGTGCCAGCAGTGACCGGGGGTTGACTGAAGCTTTCTTT. This codes for CASSDRGLTEAFF.

This chain joins TRBV4-3 and TRBJ2-6; D is tentatively TRBD1 or TRBD2 (5 bases each). There are 16 residues in the CDR3. V was cut by 4 bases and J by 0 bases, with 10 bases left in between. The germline CDR1 and CDR2 sequences are LGHNA and YSLEER. In nucleotides, the CDR3 is TGCGCCAGCAGCCGGGACCATAGCTCTGGGGCCAACGTCCTGACTTTC. Its translation: CASSRDHSSGANVLTF.

This clone has only a few counts. The rearrangement links TRBV7-8 to TRBJ1-1; 8 nucleotides agree with TRBD1. The germline V gene encodes CDR1 SGHVS and CDR2 FQNEAQ. With 0 bases clipped from V and 10 bases from J, the junction kept 10 bases outside the gene matches. The CDR3 runs to 15 residues. The CDR3 here is CASSLAVRGLPAAFF. For the CDR3, the DNA is TGTGCCAGCAGCTTAGCGGTCAGGGGGCTCCCGGCAGCTTTCTTT.

The chain joins TRBV28 to TRBJ2-2; TRBD2 is a possible D gene (5 bases). Germline values: CDR1 MDHEN, CDR2 SYDVKM. V dropped 7 bases and J dropped 6 bases, with 12 bases sitting between them. The CDR3 is 13 residues long. For the CDR3, the DNA is TGTGCCAGCACCCTAGCAGTGTCCGGGGAGCTGTTTTTT. Amino acid sequence: CASTLAVSGELFF.

The J gene is TRBJ2-7, the V gene TRBV15; TRBD1 matches at 12 bases. Germline CDR1 is LNHNV and CDR2 is YYDKDF (reference sequence). The CDR3 covers 17 residues. Unmatched junction bases numbered 8, after V lost 0 bases and J lost 5 bases. The CDR3 DNA reads TGTGCCACCAGCAGAGATCAAGGGACAGGGGGCTTCCACGAGCAGTACTTC. This sequence encodes CATSRDQGTGGFHEQYF.

This clone was observed a few times. The chain joins TRBV2 to TRBJ1-1; possibly TRBD1 for D (6 bases). V was pared by 8 bases and J by 1 base, with 17 bases between. The CDR3 sequence is 15 residues long. Germline V CDR1 and CDR2: SNHLY, FYNNEI. CDR3 nucleotides: TGTGCCAGCGCACGAGGGGGACATCGGAACACTGAAGCTTTCTTT. Translation gives CASARGGHRNTEAFF.

This clone was found many times. V is TRBV9 and J is TRBJ2-2; 8 bases line up with TRBD2. Germline V gene lookup returns CDR1 SGDLS and CDR2 YYNGEE. The trim removed 3 bases at V and 6 bases at J, leaving 13 bases unmatched. The CDR3 covers 17 residues. CDR3 nucleotide sequence: TGTGCCAGCAGCGCCTTACCGGGACTAGTCTTCCCCGGGGAGCTGTTTTTT. Its translation is CASSALPGLVFPGELFF.

The rearrangement joins TRBV23-1 to TRBJ2-7; tentative D call: TRBD2 (6 bases). TRBV23-1 qualifies as an ORF whose function is uncertain. CDR3 length equals 14 residues. Between the trimmed V and J ends, which lost 0 bases and 5 bases, there was a span of 11 bases. In nucleotides, the CDR3 is TGCGCCAGCAGTCAATCCCGTGGGAGGCACGAGCAGTACTTC. This translates into CASSQSRGRHEQYF.

The chain is built from TRBV7-2 and TRBJ2-7; no clear D gene. The germline CDR1 and CDR2 sequences are SGHTA and FQGNSA. The CDR3 is 13 amino acids. The ends were cut back, 2 bases at V and 3 bases at J, with 8 bases in the middle. The CDR3 region has the DNA TGTGCCAGCAGCTTATTAGGGCTCTACGAGCAGTACTTC. Protein product: CASSLLGLYEQYF.